These 7 T cell receptor beta chains share one sample of origin, sequenced in a study of regulatory T cells in long-lasting Graves disease. Noted time point: newly diagnosed GD, antithyroid drugs for less than 3 months. PBMCs provided the RNA from which the TCR library was made. CDR3 regions were amplified by Arm-PCR using iRepertoire HTBI primers to build TCR beta libraries. TCRdb independently ran MiXCR on the multiplex PCR reads; one entry per CDR3 protein. The sample has some 460,000 distinct CDR3 sequences; 16% are singletons. These data also featured in a second study, about T cells in Graves' hyperthyroidism and ophthalmopathy.

Sequences were derived from peripheral blood mononuclear cells (PBMCs), sampled at new diagnosis, from a patient treated with antithyroid drugs. The receptors were sampled from a man between 35 and 55 years old with Graves disease.

The table lists this clonotype with a count of one. With a much larger clone just one base away, this may be a read error. This chain connects TRBV2 to TRBJ2-7; 8 positions match TRBD1. V lost 5 bases, J lost 5 bases, and 8 bases stayed unmatched. This CDR3 comprises 14 residues. Germline V lookup: CDR1 SNHLY, CDR2 FYNNEI. The CDR3 protein is CASSQQGVSHEQYF. The CDR3 coding sequence is TGTGCCAGCAGTCAACAGGGGGTTTCCCACGAGCAGTACTTC. Looking up the rest from reference TRBV2 and TRBJ2-7 gives the full variable domain: EPEVTQTPSHQVTQMGQEVILRCVPISNHLYFYWYRQILGQKVEFLVSFYNNEISEKSEIFDDQFSVERPDGSNFTLKIRSTKLEDSAMYFCASSQQGVSHEQYFGPGTRLTVT.

This clonotype was observed a few times. This chain joins TRBV18 and TRBJ2-1; 9 bases are shared with TRBD2. The CDR3 has 16 residues. V was clipped by 5 bases and J by 2 bases; unmatched bases: 7. Germline-derived CDR1 and CDR2 are KGHSH and LQKENI. CDR3 sequence: CASSGVAGVTYNEQFF. The CDR3 DNA reads TGTGCCAGCTCAGGGGTAGCGGGAGTCACCTACAATGAGCAGTTCTTC. Full variable domain (outside the CDR3, taken from reference TRBV18 and TRBJ2-1): NAGVMQNPRHLVRRRGQEARLRCSPMKGHSHVYWYRQLPEEGLKFMVYLQKENIIDESGMPKERFSAEFPKEGPSILRIQQVVRGDSAAYFCASSGVAGVTYNEQFFGPGTRLTVL.

There are many counts of this clonotype. This sequence joins TRBV27 and TRBJ1-2, with D maybe TRBD1 (5 bases). With 8 bases removed from V and 4 bases from J, the gap between germline ends came to 26 bases. Germline V gene sequence: CDR1 MNHEY, CDR2 SMNVEV (reference sequence). The CDR3 covers 17 residues. The DNA for the CDR3 is TGTGCCAGCGGGTTGACAGCCTCCTTAGCCGGGGGCTATGGCTACACCTTC. This codes for CASGLTASLAGGYGYTF.

On this clonotype: This may be a read error, as it is one base from a much larger clone. The chain uses TRBV28 and TRBJ1-2; TRBD1 matches at 9 bases. J lost 4 bases, V lost 5 bases, and 8 bases had no gene match. Germline V CDR1 and CDR2: MDHEN, SYDVKM. The CDR3 sequence is 15 residues long. The CDR3, as DNA: TGTGCCAGCAGTAAATGGGGGACAGGGAGCTATGGCTACACCTTC. It is translated as CASSKWGTGSYGYTF.

This rearrangement joins TRBV5-1 to TRBJ2-6; no definite D call. The CDR3 totals 15 residues. Trimming cost V 0 bases and J 3 bases, with 7 bases left between them. Germline CDR1 and CDR2: SGHRS and YFSETQ. CDR3 DNA sequence: TGCGCCAGCAGCTTGGAGACAAATGGGGCCAACGTCCTGACTTTC. It yields the protein CASSLETNGANVLTF.

This clonotype appeared a few times. The V call is TRBV27, the J call TRBJ1-5; TRBD1 matches 7 bases. The trim removed 5 bases at V and 4 bases at J, leaving 5 bases unmatched. The CDR3 spans 14 residues. Per the germline V gene, CDR1 is MNHEY and CDR2 is SMNVEV (reference sequence). CDR3 coding DNA: TGTGCCAGCAGTCTGGGACAGTTTAATCAGCCCCAGCATTTT. As protein: CASSLGQFNQPQHF.

This clonotype was counted at least ten times. For the CDR3, the DNA is TGCAGTGCTAGAGATCCCCGACGGGCCCGCGAAGGGGAGCTGTTTTTT. This translates into CSARDPRRAREGELFF. The chain combines TRBV20-1 with TRBJ2-2; D is undetermined. The CDR3 loop spans 16 amino acids. Trimming removed 0 bases from V and 8 bases from J, with 19 bases in between. CDR1 DFQATT and CDR2 SNEGSKA come from the germline V gene (reference sequence).